This T cell receptor (beta chain) is drawn from a study of T-cell reconstitution after alpha-beta-depleted transplantation in children. Library preparation (for TCRbeta) was performed with unique molecular identifiers. TCRdb recomputed calls from the PCR reads with MiXCR, one row per CDR3 protein. The sample records roughly 89,000 distinct CDR3 sequences, 12% being singletons. With 0 bases removed from V and 6 bases from J, the gap between germline ends came to 11 bases. CDR3 size: 14 residues. CDR1 is LGHDT, CDR2 YNNKEL, per germline (reference sequence). Sequencing was performed on PBMCs from the stem cell graft donor, taken from the stem cell graft. The receptor was derived from a human donor who donated a stem cell graft to a child with inherited bone marrow failure. V is TRBV3-1 and J is TRBJ1-1, with D possibly TRBD1 on 5 matching bases. CDR3 bases: TGTGCCAGCAGCCAAGATGGGGGATTACCTGAAGCTTTCTTT. It specifies CASSQDGGLPEAFF.